Sequencing of this T cell receptor (beta chain) was carried out in a study of Tregs in tolerant kidney transplant recipients. Whole-study results and caveats: Biological reproducibility was not directly addressed in this study. For some patients, primers changed over time, blocking nucleotide-level comparison.

Recipients received nonmyeloablative bone marrow transplants from related graft donors, with transient mixed chimerism. Unstimulated Tregs (CD4+CD25+CD127-) and CD4+CD25- non-Tregs were sorted from PBMCs. This CDR3 region has 15 residues. The trim removed 2 bases at V and 6 bases at J, leaving 8 bases unmatched. Germline V gene sequence: CDR1 SGDLS, CDR2 YYNGEE. Some clones are missing from TCRdb's copy, which holds only in-frame ones; the method was immunoSEQ multiplex PCR. The sample records some 47,000 clones, about nine tenths being singletons. About this clone itself: What it binds is unknown.

This clonotype was obtained from a human patient who received a combined kidney and bone marrow transplant. Some T cells may be provided by the graft donor. The sample here was CD8+ T cells from blood (PBMCs), taken 12 months after the transplant. The chain employs TRBV9 and TRBJ2-1; 7 bases are shared with TRBD2. The CDR3 sequence: CASSVGGGPINEQFF. The DNA for the CDR3 is TGTGCCAGCAGCGTCGGGGGAGGGCCTATCAATGAGCAGTTCTTC.